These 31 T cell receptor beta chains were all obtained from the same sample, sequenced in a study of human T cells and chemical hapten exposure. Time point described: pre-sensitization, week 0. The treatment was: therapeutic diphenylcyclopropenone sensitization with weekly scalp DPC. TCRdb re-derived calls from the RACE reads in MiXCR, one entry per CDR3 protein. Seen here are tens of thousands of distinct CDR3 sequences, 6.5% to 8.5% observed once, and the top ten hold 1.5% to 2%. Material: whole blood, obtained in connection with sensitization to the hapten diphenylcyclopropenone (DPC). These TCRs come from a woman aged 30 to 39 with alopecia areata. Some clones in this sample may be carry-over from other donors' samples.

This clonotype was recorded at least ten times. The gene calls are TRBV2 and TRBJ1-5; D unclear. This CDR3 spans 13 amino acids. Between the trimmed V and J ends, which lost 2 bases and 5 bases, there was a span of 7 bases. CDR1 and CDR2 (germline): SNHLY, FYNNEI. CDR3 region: CASSEIEDQPQHF. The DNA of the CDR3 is TGTGCCAGCAGTGAAATCGAGGATCAGCCCCAGCATTTT.

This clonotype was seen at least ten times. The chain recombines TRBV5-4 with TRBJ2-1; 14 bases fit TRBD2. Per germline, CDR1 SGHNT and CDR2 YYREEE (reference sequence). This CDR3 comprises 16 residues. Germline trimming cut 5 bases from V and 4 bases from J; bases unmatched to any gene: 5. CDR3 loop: CASRVTSGGVYNEQFF. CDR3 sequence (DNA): TGTGCCAGCAGGGTGACTAGCGGGGGGGTATACAATGAGCAGTTCTTC.

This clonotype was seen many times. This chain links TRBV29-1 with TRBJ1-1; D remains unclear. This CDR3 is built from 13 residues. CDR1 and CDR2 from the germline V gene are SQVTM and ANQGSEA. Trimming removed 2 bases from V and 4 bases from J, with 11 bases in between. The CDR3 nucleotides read TGCAGCGTTGAACAGGCAATCGGCACTGAAGCTTTCTTT. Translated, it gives CSVEQAIGTEAFF. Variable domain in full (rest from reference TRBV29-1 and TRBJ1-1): SAVISQKPSRDICQRGTSLTIQCQVDSQVTMMFWYRQQPGQSLTLIATANQGSEATYESGFVIDKFPISRPNLTFSTLTVSNMSPEDSSIYLCSVEQAIGTEAFFGQGTRLTVV.

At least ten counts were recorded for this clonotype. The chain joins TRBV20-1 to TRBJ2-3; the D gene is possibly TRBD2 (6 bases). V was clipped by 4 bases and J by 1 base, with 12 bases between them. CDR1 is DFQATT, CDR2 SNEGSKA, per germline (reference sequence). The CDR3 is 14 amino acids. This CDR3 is CSATRPGGTDTQYF. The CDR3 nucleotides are TGCAGTGCTACCCGCCCGGGGGGCACAGATACGCAGTATTTT.

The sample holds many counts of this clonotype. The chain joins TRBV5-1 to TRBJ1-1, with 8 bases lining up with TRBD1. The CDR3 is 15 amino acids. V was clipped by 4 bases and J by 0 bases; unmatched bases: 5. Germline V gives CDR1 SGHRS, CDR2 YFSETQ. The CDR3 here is CASSPRQGMNTEAFF. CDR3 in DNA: TGCGCCAGCAGCCCCCGACAGGGGATGAACACTGAAGCTTTCTTT.

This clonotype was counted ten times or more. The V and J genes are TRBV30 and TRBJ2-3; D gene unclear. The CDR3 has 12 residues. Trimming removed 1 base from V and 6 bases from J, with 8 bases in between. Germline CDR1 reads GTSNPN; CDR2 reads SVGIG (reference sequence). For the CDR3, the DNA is TGTGCCTGGAGTGGGAGTGGGGATACGCAGTATTTT. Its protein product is CAWSGSGDTQYF.

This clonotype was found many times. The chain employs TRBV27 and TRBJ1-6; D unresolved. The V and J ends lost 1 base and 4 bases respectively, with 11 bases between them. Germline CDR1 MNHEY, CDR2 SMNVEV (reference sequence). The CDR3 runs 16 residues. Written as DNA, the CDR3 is TGTGCCAGCAGTTTATATCCAGACCTATATAATTCACCCCTCCACTTT. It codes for CASSLYPDLYNSPLHF.

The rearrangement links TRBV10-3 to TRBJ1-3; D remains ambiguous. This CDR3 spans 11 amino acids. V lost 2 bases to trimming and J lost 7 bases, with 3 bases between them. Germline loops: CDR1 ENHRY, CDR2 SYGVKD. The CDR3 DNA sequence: TGTGCCATCAGTGAGGCCAACACCATATATTTT. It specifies CAISEANTIYF.

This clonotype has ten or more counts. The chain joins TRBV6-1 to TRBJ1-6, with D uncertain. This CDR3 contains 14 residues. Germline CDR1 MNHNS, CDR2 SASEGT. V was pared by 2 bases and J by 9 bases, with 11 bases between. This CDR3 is CASSERLEGSPLHF. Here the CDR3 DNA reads TGTGCCAGCAGTGAACGTCTAGAGGGTTCACCCCTCCACTTT.

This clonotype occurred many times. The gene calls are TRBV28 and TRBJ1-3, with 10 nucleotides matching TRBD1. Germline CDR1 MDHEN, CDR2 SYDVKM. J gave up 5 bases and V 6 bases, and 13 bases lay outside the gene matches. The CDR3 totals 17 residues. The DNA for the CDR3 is TGTGCCAGCAGCCCGACGGGACAGGGGAAGAGGAGAAACACCATATATTTT. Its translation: CASSPTGQGKRRNTIYF.

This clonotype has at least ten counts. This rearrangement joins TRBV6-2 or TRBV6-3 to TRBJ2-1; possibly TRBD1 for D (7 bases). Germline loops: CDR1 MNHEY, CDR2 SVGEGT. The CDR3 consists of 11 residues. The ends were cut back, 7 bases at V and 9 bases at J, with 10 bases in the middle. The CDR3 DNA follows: TGTGCCAGCACGCAGGGGGGTGAGCAGTTCTTC. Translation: CASTQGGEQFF.

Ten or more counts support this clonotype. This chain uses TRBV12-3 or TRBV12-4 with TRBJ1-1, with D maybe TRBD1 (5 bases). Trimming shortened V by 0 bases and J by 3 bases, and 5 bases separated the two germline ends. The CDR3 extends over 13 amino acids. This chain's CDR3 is CASSLAQDTEAFF. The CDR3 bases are TGTGCCAGCAGTTTAGCACAGGACACTGAAGCTTTCTTT.

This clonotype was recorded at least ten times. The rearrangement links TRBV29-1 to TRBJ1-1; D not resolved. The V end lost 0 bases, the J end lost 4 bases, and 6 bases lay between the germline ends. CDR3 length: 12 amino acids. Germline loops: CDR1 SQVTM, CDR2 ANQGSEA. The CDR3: CSVEEGLTEAFF. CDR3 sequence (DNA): TGCAGCGTTGAAGAGGGTCTCACTGAAGCTTTCTTT.

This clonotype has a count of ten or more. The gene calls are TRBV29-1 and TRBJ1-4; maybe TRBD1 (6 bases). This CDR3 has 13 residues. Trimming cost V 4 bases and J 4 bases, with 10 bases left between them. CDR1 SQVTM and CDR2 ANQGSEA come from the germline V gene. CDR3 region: CSVVVRGNEKLFF. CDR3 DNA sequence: TGCAGCGTTGTGGTCAGGGGTAATGAAAAACTGTTTTTT. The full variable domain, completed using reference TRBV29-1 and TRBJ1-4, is SAVISQKPSRDICQRGTSLTIQCQVDSQVTMMFWYRQQPGQSLTLIATANQGSEATYESGFVIDKFPISRPNLTFSTLTVSNMSPEDSSIYLCSVVVRGNEKLFFGSGTQLSVL.

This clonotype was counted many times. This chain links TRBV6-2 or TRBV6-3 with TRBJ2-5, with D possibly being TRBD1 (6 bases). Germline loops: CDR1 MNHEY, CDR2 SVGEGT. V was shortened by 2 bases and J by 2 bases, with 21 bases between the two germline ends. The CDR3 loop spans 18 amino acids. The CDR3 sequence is CASSYVLLLGAVQETQYF. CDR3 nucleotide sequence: TGTGCCAGCAGTTACGTTCTCCTTTTGGGGGCTGTTCAAGAGACCCAGTACTTC.

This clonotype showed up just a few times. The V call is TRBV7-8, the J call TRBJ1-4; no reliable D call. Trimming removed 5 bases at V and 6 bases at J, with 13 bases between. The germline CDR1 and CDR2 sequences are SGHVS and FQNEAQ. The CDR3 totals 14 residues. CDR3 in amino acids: CASSRGDRYEKLFF. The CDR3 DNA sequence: TGTGCCAGCAGCCGGGGTGATCGGTATGAAAAACTGTTTTTT.

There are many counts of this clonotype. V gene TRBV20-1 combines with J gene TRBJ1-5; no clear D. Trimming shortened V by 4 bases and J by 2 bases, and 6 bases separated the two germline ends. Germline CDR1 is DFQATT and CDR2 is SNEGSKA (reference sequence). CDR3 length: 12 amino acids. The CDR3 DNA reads TGCAGTGCTATCGGTCGCAATCAGCCCCAGCATTTT. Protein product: CSAIGRNQPQHF.

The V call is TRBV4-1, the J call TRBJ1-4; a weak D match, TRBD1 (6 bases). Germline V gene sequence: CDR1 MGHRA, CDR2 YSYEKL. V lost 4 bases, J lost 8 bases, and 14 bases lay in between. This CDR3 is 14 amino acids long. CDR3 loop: CASSLPTGGEKLFF. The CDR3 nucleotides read TGCGCCAGCAGCCTTCCCACGGGGGGCGAAAAACTGTTTTTT.

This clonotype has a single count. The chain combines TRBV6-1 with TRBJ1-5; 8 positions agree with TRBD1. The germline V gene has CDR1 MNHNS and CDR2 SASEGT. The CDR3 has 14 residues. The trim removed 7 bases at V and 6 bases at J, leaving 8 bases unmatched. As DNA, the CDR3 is TGTGCCAGCATTCTAACAGGGGGTAGTCAGCCCCAGCATTTT. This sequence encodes CASILTGGSQPQHF.

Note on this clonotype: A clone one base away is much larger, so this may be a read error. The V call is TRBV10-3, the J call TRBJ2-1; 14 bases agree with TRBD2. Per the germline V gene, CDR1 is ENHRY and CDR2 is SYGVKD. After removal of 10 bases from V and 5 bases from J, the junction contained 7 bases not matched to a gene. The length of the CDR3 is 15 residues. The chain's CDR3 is CASTKTSGGDNEQFF. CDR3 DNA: TGTGCCAGCACCAAGACTAGCGGGGGGGACAATGAGCAGTTCTTC.

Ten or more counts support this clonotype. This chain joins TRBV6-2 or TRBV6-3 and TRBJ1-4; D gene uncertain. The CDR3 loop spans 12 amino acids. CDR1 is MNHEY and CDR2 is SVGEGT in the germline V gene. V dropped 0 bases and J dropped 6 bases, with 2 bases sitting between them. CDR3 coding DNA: TGTGCCAGCAGTTACTCCCATGAAAAACTGTTTTTT. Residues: CASSYSHEKLFF.

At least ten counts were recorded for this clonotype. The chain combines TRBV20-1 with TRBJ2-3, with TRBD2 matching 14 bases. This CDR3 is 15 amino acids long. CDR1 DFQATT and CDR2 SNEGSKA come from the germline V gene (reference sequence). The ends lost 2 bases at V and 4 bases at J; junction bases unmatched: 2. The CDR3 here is CSARRTSGGPDTQYF. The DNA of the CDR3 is TGCAGTGCTAGAAGGACTAGCGGGGGGCCAGATACGCAGTATTTT.

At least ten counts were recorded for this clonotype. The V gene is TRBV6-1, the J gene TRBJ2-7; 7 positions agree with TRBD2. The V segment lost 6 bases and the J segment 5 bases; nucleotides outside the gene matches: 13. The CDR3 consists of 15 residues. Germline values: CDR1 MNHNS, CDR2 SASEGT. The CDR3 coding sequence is TGTGCCAGCAGGACTCTCGGGGCGGGGGTTGACGAGCAGTACTTC. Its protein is CASRTLGAGVDEQYF.

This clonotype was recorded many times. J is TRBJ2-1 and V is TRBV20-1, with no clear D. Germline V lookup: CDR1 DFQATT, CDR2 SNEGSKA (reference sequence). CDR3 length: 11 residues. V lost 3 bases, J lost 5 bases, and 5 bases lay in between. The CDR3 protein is CSASSHNEQFF. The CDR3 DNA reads TGCAGTGCTAGCTCGCACAATGAGCAGTTCTTC.

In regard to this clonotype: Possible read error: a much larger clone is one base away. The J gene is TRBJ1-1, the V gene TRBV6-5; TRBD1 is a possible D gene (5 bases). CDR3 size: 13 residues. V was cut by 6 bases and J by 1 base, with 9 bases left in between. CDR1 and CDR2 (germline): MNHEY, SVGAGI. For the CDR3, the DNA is TGTGCCAGCAGACGGGACGCGAACACTGAAGCTTTCTTT. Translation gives CASRRDANTEAFF.

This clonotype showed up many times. Here the CDR3 reads CASSSPVGVLSTDTQYF. The DNA of the CDR3 is TGTGCCAGCAGTTCCCCCGTAGGGGTCCTCTCCACAGATACGCAGTATTTT. The chain joins TRBV6-6 to TRBJ2-3, with a tentative D call TRBD1 (5 bases). V gave up 4 bases and J gave up 2 bases, with 19 bases separating them. The V gene's germline CDR1 is MNHNY and CDR2 SVGAGI (reference sequence). The CDR3 is 17 amino acids.

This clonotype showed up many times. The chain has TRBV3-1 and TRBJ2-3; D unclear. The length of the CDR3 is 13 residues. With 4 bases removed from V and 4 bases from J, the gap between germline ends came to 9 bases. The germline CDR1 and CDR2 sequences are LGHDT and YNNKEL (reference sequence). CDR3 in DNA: TGTGCCAGCAGCCGAGATTATGCAGATACGCAGTATTTT. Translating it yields CASSRDYADTQYF.

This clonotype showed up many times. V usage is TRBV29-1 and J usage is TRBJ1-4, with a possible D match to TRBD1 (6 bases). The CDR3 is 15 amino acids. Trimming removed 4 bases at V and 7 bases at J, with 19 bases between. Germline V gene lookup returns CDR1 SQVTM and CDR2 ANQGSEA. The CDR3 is CSVGEFDRRPEKLFF. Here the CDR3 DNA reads TGCAGCGTTGGAGAGTTTGACAGGCGACCTGAAAAACTGTTTTTT.

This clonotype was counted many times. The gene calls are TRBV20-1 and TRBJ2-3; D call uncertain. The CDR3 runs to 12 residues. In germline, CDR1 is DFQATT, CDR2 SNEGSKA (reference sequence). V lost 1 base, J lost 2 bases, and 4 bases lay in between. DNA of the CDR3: TGCAGTGCTAGAGCTCCCACAGATACGCAGTATTTT. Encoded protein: CSARAPTDTQYF.

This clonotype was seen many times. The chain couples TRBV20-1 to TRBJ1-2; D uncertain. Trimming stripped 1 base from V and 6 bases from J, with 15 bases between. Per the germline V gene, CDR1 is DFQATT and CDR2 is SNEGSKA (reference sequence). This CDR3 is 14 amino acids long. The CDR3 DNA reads TGCAGTGCTAGAGCCCCGGGTAGGGCGGATGGCTACACCTTC. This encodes CSARAPGRADGYTF.

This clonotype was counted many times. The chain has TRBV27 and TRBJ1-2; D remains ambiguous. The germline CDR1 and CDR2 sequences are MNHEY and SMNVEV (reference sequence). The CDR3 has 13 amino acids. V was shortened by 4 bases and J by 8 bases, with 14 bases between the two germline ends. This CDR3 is CASSSSLTRGYTF. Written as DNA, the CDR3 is TGTGCCAGCAGTTCGTCCTTAACTCGGGGCTACACCTTC.